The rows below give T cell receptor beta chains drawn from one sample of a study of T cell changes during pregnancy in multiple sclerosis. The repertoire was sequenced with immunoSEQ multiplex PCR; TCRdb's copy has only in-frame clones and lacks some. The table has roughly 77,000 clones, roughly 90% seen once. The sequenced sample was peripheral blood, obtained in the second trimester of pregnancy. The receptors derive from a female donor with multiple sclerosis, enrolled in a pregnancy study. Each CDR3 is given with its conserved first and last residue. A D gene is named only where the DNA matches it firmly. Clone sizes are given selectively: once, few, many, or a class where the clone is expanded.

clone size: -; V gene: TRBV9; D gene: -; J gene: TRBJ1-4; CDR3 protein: CASSVATGQYNEKLFF; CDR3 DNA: TGTGCCAGCAGCGTAGCTACTGGACAGTATAATGAAAAACTGTTTTTT
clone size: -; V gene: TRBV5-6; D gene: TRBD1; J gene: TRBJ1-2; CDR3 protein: CASSLGGQGGYTF; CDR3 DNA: TGTGCCAGCAGCCTAGGGGGACAGGGAGGCTACACCTTC
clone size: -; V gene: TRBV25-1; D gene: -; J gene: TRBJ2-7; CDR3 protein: CASSEVGGAREEQYF; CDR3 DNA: TGTGCCAGCAGTGAAGTTGGGGGGGCAAGGGAAGAGCAGTACTTC
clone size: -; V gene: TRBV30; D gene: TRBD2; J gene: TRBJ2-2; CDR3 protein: CAWSSGTAGELFF; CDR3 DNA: TGTGCCTGGAGTAGCGGGACCGCCGGGGAGCTGTTTTTT
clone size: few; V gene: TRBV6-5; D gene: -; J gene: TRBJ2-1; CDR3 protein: CASQGEGVNEQFF; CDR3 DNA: TGTGCCAGCCAGGGAGAGGGGGTCAATGAGCAGTTCTTC
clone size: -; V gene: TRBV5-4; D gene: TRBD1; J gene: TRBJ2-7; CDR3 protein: CASSLTGRFEQYF; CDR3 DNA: TGTGCCAGCAGTTTGACAGGGCGATTCGAGCAGTACTTC
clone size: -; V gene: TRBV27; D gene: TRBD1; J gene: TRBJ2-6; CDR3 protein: CASSFRTGYGANVLTF; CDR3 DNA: TGTGCCAGCAGTTTCCGGACAGGGTACGGGGCCAACGTCCTGACTTTC
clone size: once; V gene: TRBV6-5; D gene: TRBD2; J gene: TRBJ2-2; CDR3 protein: CASKTSGGGTGELFF; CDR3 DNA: TGTGCCAGCAAAACTAGCGGGGGGGGTACCGGGGAGCTGTTTTTT
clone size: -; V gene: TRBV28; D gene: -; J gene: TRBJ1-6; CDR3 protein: CASSLAQGGSPLHF; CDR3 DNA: TGTGCCAGCAGTTTGGCCCAGGGTGGTTCACCCCTCCACTTT
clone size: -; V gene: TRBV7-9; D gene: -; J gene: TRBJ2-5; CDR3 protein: CASSLRLAGKETQYF; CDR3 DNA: TGTGCCAGCAGCTTACGGCTAGCAGGAAAAGAGACCCAGTACTTC
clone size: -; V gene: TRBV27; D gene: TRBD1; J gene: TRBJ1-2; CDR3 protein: CASGATGDSLGYTF; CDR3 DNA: TGTGCCAGCGGGGCTACAGGGGACTCGCTTGGCTACACCTTC
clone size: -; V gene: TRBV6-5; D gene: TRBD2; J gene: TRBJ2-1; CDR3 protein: CASSYTGLAGGNEQFF; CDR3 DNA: TGTGCCAGCAGTTACACGGGACTAGCGGGGGGCAATGAGCAGTTCTTC
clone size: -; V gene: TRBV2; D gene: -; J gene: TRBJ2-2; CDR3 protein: CASSLYGELFF; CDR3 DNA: TGTGCCAGCAGCCTGTACGGGGAGCTGTTTTTT
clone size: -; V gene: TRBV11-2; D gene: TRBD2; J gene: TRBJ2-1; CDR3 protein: CASSFRLAGDNEQFF; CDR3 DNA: TGTGCCAGCAGCTTTAGACTAGCGGGGGACAATGAGCAGTTCTTC
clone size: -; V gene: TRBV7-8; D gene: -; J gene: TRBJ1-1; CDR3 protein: CASSPGGENTEAFF; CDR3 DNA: TGTGCCAGCAGCCCTGGGGGGGAGAACACTGAAGCTTTCTTT
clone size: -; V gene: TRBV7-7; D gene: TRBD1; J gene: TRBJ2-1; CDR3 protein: CASSTGQGANEQFF; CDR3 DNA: TGTGCTAGCAGCACGGGACAGGGGGCCAATGAGCAGTTCTTC
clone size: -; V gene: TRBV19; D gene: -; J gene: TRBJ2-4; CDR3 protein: CASGAVPLAKNIQYF; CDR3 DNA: TGTGCCAGTGGGGCAGTACCTTTAGCCAAAAACATTCAGTACTTC
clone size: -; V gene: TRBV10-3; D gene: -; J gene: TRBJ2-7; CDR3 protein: CAIRDYSYEQYF; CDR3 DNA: TGTGCCATCAGGGACTACTCCTACGAGCAGTACTTC
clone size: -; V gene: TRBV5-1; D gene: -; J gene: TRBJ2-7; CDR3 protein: CASSLDTTYEQYF; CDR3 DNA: TGCGCCAGCAGCTTGGACACAACCTACGAGCAGTACTTC
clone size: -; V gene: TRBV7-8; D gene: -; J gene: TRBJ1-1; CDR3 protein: CASSGGHTNTEAFF; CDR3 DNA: TGTGCCAGCAGCGGGGGACATACGAACACTGAAGCTTTCTTT
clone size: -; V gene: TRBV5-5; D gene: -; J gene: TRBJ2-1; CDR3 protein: CASSSTGAYNEQFF; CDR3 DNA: TGTGCCAGCAGCTCTACCGGGGCCTACAATGAGCAGTTCTTC
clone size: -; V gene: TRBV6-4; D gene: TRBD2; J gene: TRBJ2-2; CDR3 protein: CASRVLAGAAGELFF; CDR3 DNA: TGTGCCAGCAGAGTTTTAGCGGGAGCGGCGGGGGAGCTGTTTTTT
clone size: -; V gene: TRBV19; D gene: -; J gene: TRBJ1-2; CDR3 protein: CATRGFGGYTF; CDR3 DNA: TGTGCCACCCGGGGATTTGGAGGCTACACCTTC
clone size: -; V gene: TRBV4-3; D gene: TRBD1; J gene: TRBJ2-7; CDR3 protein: CASSQDRGSYEQYF; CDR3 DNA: TGCGCCAGCAGCCAGGACAGGGGATCCTACGAGCAGTACTTC
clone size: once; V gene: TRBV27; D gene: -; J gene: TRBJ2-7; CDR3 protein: CASSFIGEVVEQYF; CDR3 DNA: TGTGCCAGCAGTTTTATCGGGGAAGTGGTCGAGCAGTACTTC
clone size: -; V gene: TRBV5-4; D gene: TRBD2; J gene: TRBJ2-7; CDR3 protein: CASSLLAGEGEQYF; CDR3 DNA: TGTGCCAGCAGCCTCCTAGCGGGAGAGGGCGAGCAGTACTTC
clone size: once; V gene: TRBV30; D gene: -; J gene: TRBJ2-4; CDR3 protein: CAWSVEVGLKNIQYF; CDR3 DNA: TGTGCCTGGAGTGTAGAAGTGGGGCTTAAAAACATTCAGTACTTC
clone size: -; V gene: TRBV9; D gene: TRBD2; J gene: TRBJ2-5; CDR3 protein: CASSVGTSGSGETQYF; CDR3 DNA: TGTGCCAGCAGCGTTGGGACTAGCGGGAGCGGGGAGACCCAGTACTTC
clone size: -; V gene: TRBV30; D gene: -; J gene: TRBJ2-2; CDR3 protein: CAWSVGVGELFF; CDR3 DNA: TGTGCCTGGAGTGTAGGGGTCGGGGAGCTGTTTTTT
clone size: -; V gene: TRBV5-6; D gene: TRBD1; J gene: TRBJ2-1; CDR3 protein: CASSPGLDRGLYNEQFF; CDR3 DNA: TGTGCCAGCAGCCCGGGATTAGACAGGGGCCTTTACAATGAGCAGTTCTTC
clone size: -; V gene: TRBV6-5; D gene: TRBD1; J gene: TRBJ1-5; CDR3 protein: CASSYRTGVNQPQHF; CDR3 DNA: TGTGCCAGCAGTTACAGGACAGGGGTCAATCAGCCCCAGCATTTT
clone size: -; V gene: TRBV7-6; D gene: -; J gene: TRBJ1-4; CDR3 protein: CASSFRRDSEKLFF; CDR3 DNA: TGTGCCAGCAGCTTCCGACGAGACTCTGAAAAACTGTTTTTT
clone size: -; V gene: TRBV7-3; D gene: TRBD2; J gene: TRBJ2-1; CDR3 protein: CASSARGGSYNEQFF; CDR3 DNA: TGTGCCAGCAGCGCTCGGGGGGGGTCCTACAATGAGCAGTTCTTC
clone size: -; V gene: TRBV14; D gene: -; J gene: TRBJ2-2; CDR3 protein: CASSQYAGGTAGELFF; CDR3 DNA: TGTGCCAGCAGCCAATATGCAGGGGGGACGGCCGGGGAGCTGTTTTTT
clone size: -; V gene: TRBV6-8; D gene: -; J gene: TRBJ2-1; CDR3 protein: CASSYDGSSYNEQFF; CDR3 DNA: TGTGCCAGCAGTTATGACGGGAGCTCCTACAATGAGCAGTTCTTC
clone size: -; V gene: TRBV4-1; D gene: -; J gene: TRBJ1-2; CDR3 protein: CASSQDAGYNLYGYTF; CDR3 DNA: TGCGCCAGCAGCCAAGATGCAGGGTACAACCTCTATGGCTACACCTTC
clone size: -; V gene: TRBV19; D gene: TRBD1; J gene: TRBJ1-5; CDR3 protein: CASSKQGGSNQPQHF; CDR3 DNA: TGTGCCAGTAGTAAACAGGGGGGTAGCAATCAGCCCCAGCATTTT
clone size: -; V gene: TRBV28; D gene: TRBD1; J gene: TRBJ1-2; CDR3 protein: CASSSTDRGISHGYTF; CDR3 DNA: TGTGCCAGCAGTTCCACGGACAGGGGGATCTCCCATGGCTACACCTTC
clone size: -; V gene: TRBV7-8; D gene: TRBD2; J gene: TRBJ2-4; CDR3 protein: CASSLTRQVGGVAKNIQYF; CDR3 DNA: TGTGCCAGCAGCTTAACGCGTCAGGTGGGGGGGGTAGCCAAAAACATTCAGTACTTC
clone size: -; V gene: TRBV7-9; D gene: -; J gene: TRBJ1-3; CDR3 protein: CASSPGSGNTIYF; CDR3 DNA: TGTGCCAGCAGCCCGGGCTCTGGAAACACCATATATTTT
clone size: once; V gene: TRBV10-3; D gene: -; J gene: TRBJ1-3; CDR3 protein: CAISDYGTSGNTIYF; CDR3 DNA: TGTGCCATCAGTGACTACGGGACATCTGGAAACACCATATATTTT
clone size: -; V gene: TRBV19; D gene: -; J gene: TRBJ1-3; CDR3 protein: CASKLDRSSGNTIYF; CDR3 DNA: TGTGCCAGTAAGCTGGACAGAAGCTCTGGAAACACCATATATTTT
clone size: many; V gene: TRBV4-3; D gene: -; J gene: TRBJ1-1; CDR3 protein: CASSQEAGPSNTEAFF; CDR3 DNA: TGCGCCAGCAGCCAAGAGGCAGGGCCTTCGAACACTGAAGCTTTCTTT
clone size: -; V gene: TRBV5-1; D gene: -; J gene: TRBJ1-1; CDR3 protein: CASSLVGRTEAFF; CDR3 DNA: TGCGCCAGCAGCTTGGTTGGGCGCACTGAAGCTTTCTTT
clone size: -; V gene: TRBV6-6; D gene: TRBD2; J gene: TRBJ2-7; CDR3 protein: CASSYGGSAGVDEQYF; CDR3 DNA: TGTGCCAGCAGTTACGGCGGTTCGGCGGGAGTTGACGAGCAGTACTTC
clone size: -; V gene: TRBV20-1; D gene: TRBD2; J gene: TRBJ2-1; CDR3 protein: CSARGGSQFF; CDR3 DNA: TGCAGTGCTCGGGGAGGGTCGCAGTTCTTC
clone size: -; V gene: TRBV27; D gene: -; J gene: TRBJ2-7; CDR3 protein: CASSPSPSYEQYF; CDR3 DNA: TGTGCCAGCAGCCCTTCCCCTAGCTACGAGCAGTACTTC
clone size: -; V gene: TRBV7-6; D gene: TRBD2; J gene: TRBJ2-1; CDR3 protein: CASSLVGSGVEQFF; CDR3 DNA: TGTGCCAGCAGCTTAGTTGGTAGCGGGGTTGAGCAGTTCTTC
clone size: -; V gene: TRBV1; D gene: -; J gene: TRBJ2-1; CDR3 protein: CTSSEILAGASYNEQFF; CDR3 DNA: TGCACCAGCAGCGAAATCCTAGCGGGAGCCTCCTACAATGAGCAGTTCTTC
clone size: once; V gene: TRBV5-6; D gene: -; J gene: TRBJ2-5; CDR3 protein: CASSFTKQETQYF; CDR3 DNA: TGTGCCAGCAGTTTTACTAAACAAGAGACCCAGTACTTC
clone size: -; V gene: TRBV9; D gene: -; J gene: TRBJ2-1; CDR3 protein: CASSVVGSGTYNEQFF; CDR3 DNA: TGTGCCAGCAGCGTAGTTGGGTCGGGGACCTACAATGAGCAGTTCTTC
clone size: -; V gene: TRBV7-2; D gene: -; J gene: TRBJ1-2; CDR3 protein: CASSLTLGGRRGYTF; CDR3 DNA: TGTGCCAGCAGCTTAACCCTGGGGGGGCGGCGGGGCTACACCTTC
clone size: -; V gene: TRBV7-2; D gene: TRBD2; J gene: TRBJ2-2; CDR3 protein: CASSFPAGGGTGELFF; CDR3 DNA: TGTGCCAGCAGCTTTCCAGCGGGAGGAGGGACCGGGGAGCTGTTTTTT
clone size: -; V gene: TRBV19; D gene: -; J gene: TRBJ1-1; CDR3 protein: CASRGRTEAFF; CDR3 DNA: TGTGCCAGTAGGGGGAGGACTGAAGCTTTCTTT
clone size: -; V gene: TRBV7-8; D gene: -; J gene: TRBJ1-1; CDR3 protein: CASSLLIRSREAFF; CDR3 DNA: TGTGCCAGCAGCTTATTGATCCGGAGCAGAGAAGCTTTCTTT
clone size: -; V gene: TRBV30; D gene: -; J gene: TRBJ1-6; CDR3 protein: CAWSPRAYNSPLHF; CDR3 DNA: TGTGCCTGGAGTCCGCGGGCGTATAATTCACCCCTCCACTTT
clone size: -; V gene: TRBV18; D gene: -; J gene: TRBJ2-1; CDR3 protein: CASSPLRDIRNNEQFF; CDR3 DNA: TGTGCCAGCTCACCACTCCGGGACATAAGAAACAATGAGCAGTTCTTC